The 21 T cell receptor beta chains presented below share a single source sample, sequenced in a study of blood T cell repertoires in COVID-19. Assay: immunoSEQ multiplex PCR; the TCRdb copy retains only in-frame clones and omits some. The data show about 73,000 clones, 75% to 80% seen once. The sequenced material came from peripheral blood. The receptors were gathered from a man aged 65 to 79 with COVID-19, enrolled during active disease.

V gene TRBV18 combines with J gene TRBJ2-1, with a tentative D call TRBD2 (6 bases). This CDR3 contains 13 residues. The ends were cut back, 2 bases at V and 12 bases at J, with 14 bases in the middle. CDR1 and CDR2 (germline): KGHSH, LQKENI. The CDR3 is CASSPANKGGQFF. Written as DNA, the CDR3 is TGTGCCAGCTCACCAGCAAACAAGGGAGGGCAGTTCTTC.

V and J are TRBV28 and TRBJ1-1; 10 bases agree with TRBD1. The CDR3 is made up of 15 amino acids. V trimming: 7 bases; J trimming: 7 bases; junction bases outside the gene matches: 12. The germline CDR1 and CDR2 sequences are MDHEN and SYDVKM. The CDR3 loop is CASIPEGQGRIEAFF. DNA of the CDR3: TGTGCCAGCATCCCGGAGGGACAGGGGCGAATTGAAGCTTTCTTT. Filled out from reference TRBV28 and TRBJ1-1, the complete variable domain reads DVKVTQSSRYLVKRTGEKVFLECVQDMDHENMFWYRQDPGLGLRLIYFSYDVKMKEKGDIPEGYSVSREKKERFSLILESASTNQTSMYLCASIPEGQGRIEAFFGQGTRLTVV.

This rearrangement joins TRBV19 to TRBJ1-4; 8 bases fit TRBD1. Germline trimming cut 5 bases from V and 5 bases from J; bases unmatched to any gene: 10. Germline V lookup: CDR1 LNHDA, CDR2 SQIVND (reference sequence). The CDR3 runs to 16 residues. The CDR3: CASSSQAGGANEKLFF. The DNA of the CDR3 is TGTGCCAGTAGTTCCCAAGCAGGGGGCGCGAATGAAAAACTGTTTTTT.

This sequence joins TRBV4-2 and TRBJ2-7, with 7 bases lining up with TRBD1. The CDR3 extends over 15 amino acids. Germline assignment: CDR1 LGHNA and CDR2 YNFKEQ. The V and J ends lost 1 base and 9 bases, in that order; junction bases with no gene match: 12. For the CDR3, the DNA is TGTGCCAGCAGCCAAGTCGGGACAGAAGCCTTAGGGCAGTACTTC. It is translated as CASSQVGTEALGQYF.

The chain recombines TRBV11-3 with TRBJ2-7; TRBD1 aligns across 7 bases. V trimming: 5 bases; J trimming: 2 bases; junction bases outside the gene matches: 6. The length of the CDR3 is 14 residues. Germline values: CDR1 SGHNT, CDR2 YENEEA. The CDR3 protein is CASSPTGVAYEQYF. In DNA, the CDR3 is TGTGCCAGCAGCCCAACAGGGGTGGCCTACGAGCAGTACTTC.

The CDR3 loop reads CASSPPGLAGASSYNEQFF. As DNA, the CDR3 is TGTGCCAGCTCACCCCCGGGACTAGCGGGAGCCTCATCCTACAATGAGCAGTTCTTC. This chain uses TRBV18 with TRBJ2-1; 14 bases match TRBD2. Unmatched junction bases numbered 8, after V lost 3 bases and J lost 1 base. The germline V gene has CDR1 KGHSH and CDR2 LQKENI. The CDR3 is made up of 19 amino acids.

This clone occurred once. The chain employs TRBV27 and TRBJ2-4, with 9 bases lining up with TRBD1. CDR1 MNHEY and CDR2 SMNVEV come from the germline V gene (reference sequence). V lost 6 bases, J lost 1 base, and 13 bases stayed unmatched. The CDR3 spans 18 residues. The CDR3 DNA follows: TGTGCCAGCAGACCGCCGGGACAGGGTGTTAGGGCCAAAAACATTCAGTACTTC. Translating it yields CASRPPGQGVRAKNIQYF.

V gene TRBV4-1 combines with J gene TRBJ1-1; no reliable D call. Germline V gene sequence: CDR1 MGHRA, CDR2 YSYEKL. V was trimmed by 0 bases and J by 2 bases, leaving 22 bases between them. This CDR3 comprises 19 residues. The CDR3 DNA reads as TGCGCCAGCAGCCAAGAAAACCGTAGAGGGCATCGAGGAAACACTGAAGCTTTCTTT. It codes for CASSQENRRGHRGNTEAFF.

This chain uses TRBV15 with TRBJ1-1, with 7 bases lining up with TRBD1. Germline CDR1 reads LNHNV; CDR2 reads YYDKDF (reference sequence). Losses at the gene ends were 3 bases for V and 9 bases for J; bases not matched to a gene: 10. This CDR3 is 14 amino acids long. The CDR3 loop is CATSSDPLGQKAFF. CDR3 DNA: TGTGCCACCAGCAGTGACCCCTTGGGACAGAAAGCTTTCTTT.

The rearrangement links TRBV11-3 to TRBJ2-1, with 11 bases that match TRBD2. From germline, CDR1 is SGHNT and CDR2 YENEEA. After removal of 5 bases from V and 2 bases from J, the junction contained 11 bases not matched to a gene. This CDR3 is 18 amino acids long. The CDR3 nucleotides are TGTGCCAGCAGCCTAGGTACACTAGCGGGAGTAGCCTACAATGAGCAGTTCTTC. Translation: CASSLGTLAGVAYNEQFF.

This sequence joins TRBV2 and TRBJ1-1, with TRBD1 matching over 9 bases. Germline loops: CDR1 SNHLY, CDR2 FYNNEI. This CDR3 has 15 residues. Unmatched junction bases numbered 10, after V lost 6 bases and J lost 5 bases. The chain's CDR3 is CASRAPGQGITEAFF. Here the CDR3 DNA reads TGTGCCAGCAGGGCCCCGGGACAGGGTATTACTGAAGCTTTCTTT.

The gene calls are TRBV4-3 and TRBJ1-1; TRBD1 matches 11 bases. CDR3 length equals 18 residues. Germline V gene sequence: CDR1 LGHNA, CDR2 YSLEER. The V segment lost 0 bases and the J segment 4 bases; nucleotides outside the gene matches: 10. The CDR3 loop is CASSQEVQDRGRGTEAFF. CDR3 nucleotides: TGCGCCAGCAGCCAAGAAGTTCAGGACAGGGGGCGCGGCACTGAAGCTTTCTTT.

This clone has just a few counts. The chain couples TRBV3-1 (or the pseudogene TRBV3-2) to TRBJ2-1; 8 bases are shared with TRBD2. Losses at the gene ends were 6 bases for V and 7 bases for J; bases not matched to a gene: 17. The CDR3 runs to 17 residues. Germline CDR1 LGHDT, CDR2 YNNKEL (reference sequence). This chain's CDR3 is CASSRGGGLALGNEQFF. DNA of the CDR3: TGTGCCAGCAGTCGAGGGGGTGGACTAGCTCTTGGTAATGAGCAGTTCTTC.

The chain recombines TRBV18 with TRBJ1-2; 9 bases fit TRBD1. V lost 3 bases and J lost 7; bases outside the gene matches: 6. Germline V CDR1 and CDR2: KGHSH, LQKENI. CDR3 size: 14 residues. CDR3 loop: CASSPGTGNVGYTF. DNA of the CDR3: TGTGCCAGCTCACCCGGGACAGGGAATGTTGGCTACACCTTC.

The chain has TRBV7-9 and TRBJ1-5, with unresolved D. Germline lookup yields CDR1 SEHNR and CDR2 FQNEAQ (reference sequence). This CDR3 comprises 14 residues. V was clipped by 8 bases and J by 10 bases, with 21 bases between them. CDR3 bases: TGTGCCAGCTCAAACACGTATAACCTTAGCCCCCAGCATTTT. Protein: CASSNTYNLSPQHF.

V usage is TRBV3-1 (or the pseudogene TRBV3-2) and J usage is TRBJ1-1; the D is unclear. The CDR3 is 14 residues long. Trimming took 1 base from V and 1 from J, leaving 7 bases between them. In germline, CDR1 is LGHDT, CDR2 YNNKEL (reference sequence). CDR3 sequence (DNA): TGTGCCAGCAGCCAAGTTCCATGGAACACTGAAGCTTTCTTT. This encodes CASSQVPWNTEAFF.

This rearrangement joins TRBV11-2 to TRBJ2-7; 11 nucleotides align to TRBD2. CDR1 SGHAT and CDR2 FQNNGV come from the germline V gene. After removal of 4 bases from V and 3 bases from J, the junction contained 5 bases not matched to a gene. This CDR3 is built from 15 residues. This chain's CDR3 is CASSYSTSGIYEQYF. CDR3 coding DNA: TGTGCCAGCAGCTACTCGACTAGCGGGATCTACGAGCAGTACTTC.

This clone was seen a single time. The CDR3 DNA follows: TGTGCCAGCAGTGAAGCTAGCCGCACCGGGGAGCTGTTTTTT. Residues: CASSEASRTGELFF. V and J are TRBV2 and TRBJ2-2; D remains unclear. This CDR3 contains 14 residues. CDR1 SNHLY and CDR2 FYNNEI come from the germline V gene. V lost 0 bases and J lost 4, with 6 bases in between.

Only a few counts were recorded for this clone. The chain joins TRBV6-2 or TRBV6-3 to TRBJ1-1, with no clear D. The V gene's germline CDR1 is MNHEY and CDR2 SVGEGT. The CDR3 loop spans 15 amino acids. The V end lost 2 bases, the J end lost 3 bases, and 13 bases lay between the germline ends. This CDR3 reads CASSYPGFMDTEAFF. DNA of the CDR3: TGTGCCAGCAGTTACCCCGGGTTCATGGACACTGAAGCTTTCTTT.

This chain connects TRBV3-1 (or the pseudogene TRBV3-2) to TRBJ2-7; 7 positions agree with TRBD1. The CDR3 is made up of 14 amino acids. Germline V gene lookup returns CDR1 LGHDT and CDR2 YNNKEL (reference sequence). Trimming at V came to 1 base and at J to 3 bases, leaving 3 bases not matched to a gene. The CDR3 is CASSQGGTDYEQYF. CDR3 nucleotide sequence: TGTGCCAGCAGCCAAGGAGGGACAGACTACGAGCAGTACTTC.

The table lists this clone with a few counts. The V gene is TRBV24-1, the J gene TRBJ2-2; D is unclear. From germline, CDR1 is KGHDR and CDR2 SFDVKD. The CDR3 runs 17 residues. Trimming took off 9 bases at V and 1 base at J, with 20 bases between the two ends. As DNA, the CDR3 is TGTGCCACCCGTTGTCCATTCCCGCCACTGAACACCGGGGAGCTGTTTTTT. It codes for CATRCPFPPLNTGELFF.